This TCR beta chain stems from a study of shared clonotypes between healthy human individuals. The authors distributed each subset's genomic DNA evenly over several immunoSEQ plates. The authors sequenced unsorted PBMC DNA on ten immunoSEQ deep assay plates. Repertoires were generated with immunoSEQ multiplex PCR, while TCRdb's copy carries only in-frame clones and drops some. The sample contains 470,000 or so clones, roughly 80% of which appear only once. Looked up from germline, CDR1 is WSHSY and CDR2 is SAAADI. There are 16 residues in the CDR3. The V end lost 3 bases, the J end lost 2 bases, and 14 bases lay between the germline ends. This clone appeared many times. Other DNA sequences of this sample code for an identical CDR3.

The TCR originated in a woman between 40 and 55 years old in good health. Some clones in this sample may be carry-over from other donors' samples. The V and J genes are TRBV10-2 and TRBJ1-5; no definite D call. Source material: PBMCs. The CDR3 nucleotides read TGCGCCAGCAGTGACCTAACCCGGAGGGGCAATCAGCCCCAGCATTTT. Translated, it gives CASSDLTRRGNQPQHF.